The rows below give T cell receptor beta chains drawn from one sample of a study of a mutant IDH1 vaccine in newly diagnosed glioma. Clones were read by immunoSEQ multiplex PCR, and TCRdb kept only the in-frame ones, dropping some. The table shows about 56,000 clones, with about 90% occurring only once. These TCRs are of unknown antigen specificity. The source was PBMCs, collected from a glioma patient whose treatment included an IDH1 peptide vaccine. Every receptor here comes from a middle-aged man with glioma. Each CDR3 is given with its conserved first and last residue. The order of the fields is D gene, clone size, V gene, J gene, CDR3 DNA, CDR3 protein. The D gene is left open where the match is weak. Clone sizes are given selectively: once, few, many, or a class where the clone is expanded.

d_call: NA; clone_size: NA; v_call: TRBV5-5; j_call: TRBJ2-7; cdr3_nt: TGTGCCAGCAGCCGAAGAACACCGAGCTCCTACGAGCAGTACTTC; cdr3_aa: CASSRRTPSSYEQYF
d_call: NA; clone_size: NA; v_call: TRBV21-1; j_call: TRBJ1-1; cdr3_nt: TGTGCCAGCAGCAAGGGCCCGGGTGAAGCTTTCTTT; cdr3_aa: CASSKGPGEAFF
d_call: NA; clone_size: NA; v_call: TRBV19; j_call: TRBJ2-1; cdr3_nt: TGTGCCAGTAGTATCGGACGCCCCAATGAGCAGTTCTTC; cdr3_aa: CASSIGRPNEQFF
d_call: NA; clone_size: NA; v_call: TRBV2; j_call: TRBJ2-7; cdr3_nt: TGTGCCAGCAGGGACACTACGTACCACCTCTCCTACGAGCAGTACTTC; cdr3_aa: CASRDTTYHLSYEQYF
d_call: TRBD1; clone_size: NA; v_call: TRBV7-2; j_call: TRBJ1-2; cdr3_nt: TGTGCCAGCAGCTCGCGGACAGGGGGCCAAATCTATGGCTACACCTTC; cdr3_aa: CASSSRTGGQIYGYTF
d_call: NA; clone_size: NA; v_call: TRBV2; j_call: TRBJ2-1; cdr3_nt: TGTGCCAGCAGTGACGAGAGATTAGGGTACAATGAGCAGTTCTTC; cdr3_aa: CASSDERLGYNEQFF
d_call: NA; clone_size: NA; v_call: TRBV27; j_call: TRBJ2-1; cdr3_nt: TGTGCCAGCGCCCTGTTAGGAGACTACAATGAGCAGTTCTTC; cdr3_aa: CASALLGDYNEQFF
d_call: NA; clone_size: NA; v_call: TRBV4-3; j_call: TRBJ2-1; cdr3_nt: TGCGCCAGCAGCCCTACACGGAGCTCCTACAATGAGCAGTTCTTC; cdr3_aa: CASSPTRSSYNEQFF
d_call: TRBD2; clone_size: once; v_call: TRBV19; j_call: TRBJ2-1; cdr3_nt: TGTGCCAGTAGGGCTAGCGGGAGTCTCGATGAGCAGTTCTTC; cdr3_aa: CASRASGSLDEQFF
d_call: NA; clone_size: NA; v_call: TRBV7-8; j_call: TRBJ2-3; cdr3_nt: TGTGCCAGCAGTAAGGGGCCGATAGGTACGCAGTATTTT; cdr3_aa: CASSKGPIGTQYF
d_call: NA; clone_size: NA; v_call: TRBV6-5; j_call: TRBJ2-2; cdr3_nt: TGTGCCAGCAGTTACCTTGGAGGGGGGAGAACCGGGGAGCTGTTTTTT; cdr3_aa: CASSYLGGGRTGELFF
d_call: TRBD2; clone_size: NA; v_call: TRBV9; j_call: TRBJ2-1; cdr3_nt: TGTGCCAGCAGTCCATCTAGCGGGAACAATGAGCAGTTCTTC; cdr3_aa: CASSPSSGNNEQFF
d_call: TRBD2; clone_size: NA; v_call: TRBV19; j_call: TRBJ2-3; cdr3_nt: TGTGCCAGCTCCGCTAGCGGCCGTTTGGGCACAGATACGCAGTATTTT; cdr3_aa: CASSASGRLGTDTQYF
d_call: TRBD1; clone_size: few; v_call: TRBV5-4; j_call: TRBJ2-5; cdr3_nt: TGTGCCAGCAGCGCCCAGGGGGCCGCGGAGACCCAGTACTTC; cdr3_aa: CASSAQGAAETQYF
d_call: NA; clone_size: NA; v_call: TRBV7-9; j_call: TRBJ2-1; cdr3_nt: TGTGCCAGCAGCTTAAAAAGCGGAGCGGATGAGCAGTTCTTC; cdr3_aa: CASSLKSGADEQFF